This record covers a single T cell receptor beta chain. There are 18 residues in the CDR3. V lost 8 bases, J lost 0 bases, and 9 bases stayed unmatched. The germline gives CDR1 SGHAT, CDR2 FQNNGV. This specimen belongs to a study of blood T cell repertoires in COVID-19. Study overall: The United States, Italy and Spain provided the acute and convalescent COVID-19 samples. Nucleic acid was either cDNA or gDNA, and it came from T cells, B-cell-depleted T cells, or PBMCs.

Original data processing: Amplification with reference gene primers provided the estimates of nucleated cell counts. Sequenced by immunoSEQ multiplex PCR; TCRdb stores in-frame clones only, minus some. Clone size and the V and J calls come from that table; the DNA yielded D and trimming. The sample consists of 75,000 to 100,000 clones, roughly 84% of them appearing once. This chain joins TRBV11-2 and TRBJ2-6; 11 bases fit TRBD1. Sequencing used peripheral blood. The clonotype comes from an elderly woman with acute or convalescent COVID-19. CDR3 sequence: CASGPWGQGGSGANVLTF. The CDR3 DNA reads TGTGCCAGCGGACCCTGGGGACAGGGGGGCTCTGGGGCCAACGTCCTGACTTTC.